What follows are 25 T cell receptor beta chains derived from one specimen sequenced in a study of early T cells in non-severe SARS-CoV-2 infection. Each CDR3 protein gets one entry after TCRdb re-called the 5' RACE reads with MiXCR. Altogether tens of thousands of distinct CDR3 sequences are present, around 6% being singletons, with the ten largest covering under 7%. The sample consisted of whole blood. The source of these receptors is an adult who was a healthcare worker with PCR-confirmed SARS-CoV-2 infection or an uninfected control (not recorded which).

In its sample, this clonotype was seen many times. The J gene is TRBJ2-2, the V gene TRBV29-1; D is uncertain. The CDR3 has 13 residues. Germline CDR1 is SQVTM and CDR2 is ANQGSEA. The germline V and J ends were trimmed by 2 bases and 2 bases, with 6 bases remaining between them. The chain's CDR3 is CSVEPSNTGELFF. In DNA form, the CDR3 reads TGCAGCGTTGAACCCAGTAACACCGGGGAGCTGTTTTTT.

There are a few counts of this clonotype. The chain carries TRBV19 and TRBJ1-5, with D unresolved. With 4 bases removed from V and 3 bases from J, the gap between germline ends came to 10 bases. The V gene's germline CDR1 is LNHDA and CDR2 SQIVND (reference sequence). The CDR3 extends over 14 amino acids. The CDR3 sequence is CASSTDGDNQPQHF. The DNA of the CDR3 is TGTGCCAGTAGTACGGACGGAGACAATCAGCCCCAGCATTTT.

This clonotype was picked up a small number of times. The chain is built from TRBV7-9 and TRBJ1-2; D remains ambiguous. This CDR3 has 15 residues. V was pared by 0 bases and J by 4 bases, with 12 bases between. Per the germline V gene, CDR1 is SEHNR and CDR2 is FQNEAQ (reference sequence). The CDR3 sequence: CASSLAVGLRYGYTF. Written as DNA, the CDR3 is TGTGCCAGCAGCTTAGCGGTAGGACTACGCTATGGCTACACCTTC.

This chain uses TRBV4-2 with TRBJ2-7, with 9 positions matching TRBD1. CDR1 and CDR2 from the germline V gene are LGHNA and YNFKEQ. The trim removed 6 bases at V and 2 bases at J, leaving 14 bases unmatched. This CDR3 is built from 17 residues. The CDR3 spells CASRPAGTGTPTYEQYF. The CDR3 DNA follows: TGTGCCAGCAGACCCGCCGGGACAGGGACCCCAACCTACGAGCAGTACTTC.

This clonotype came up a few times. The chain uses TRBV7-6 and TRBJ2-7; TRBD2 aligns across 7 bases. This CDR3 is built from 12 residues. CDR1 SGHVS and CDR2 FNYEAQ come from the germline V gene. J lost 6 bases, V lost 2 bases, and 1 base had no gene match. In DNA form, the CDR3 reads TGTGCCAGCAGCTTAAGGGAGGGCGAGCAGTACTTC. Protein sequence: CASSLREGEQYF.

In its sample, this clonotype was seen many times. V is TRBV21-1 and J is TRBJ1-2. TRBV21-1 is marked as a pseudogene. The CDR3 is made up of 17 amino acids. The CDR3 DNA sequence: TGTGCCAGCAGCAAATCGGGCAGTTTCTTGCCTAACTATGGCTACACCTTC. Protein: CASSKSGSFLPNYGYTF.

This clonotype was detected many times. The V call is TRBV5-6, the J call TRBJ1-2; TRBD1 might be the D (6 bases). V lost 2 bases and J 5 bases, leaving 13 bases between the germline ends. The CDR3 length is 14 residues. From germline, CDR1 is SGHDT and CDR2 YYEEEE. The CDR3 loop reads CASSLQGADYGYTF. The CDR3 coding sequence is TGTGCCAGCAGCTTACAGGGAGCCGATTATGGCTACACCTTC.

By proportion, this clonotype is medium-sized (0.01 to 0.1%). V gene TRBV4-3 combines with J gene TRBJ2-6; D call uncertain. This CDR3 is 15 amino acids long. The V and J ends lost 1 base and 0 bases respectively, with 4 bases between them. CDR1 and CDR2 (germline): LGHNA, YSLEER. The CDR3 is CASSQGSSGANVLTF. The CDR3 nucleotides are TGCGCCAGCAGCCAAGGAAGCTCTGGGGCCAACGTCCTGACTTTC.

This clonotype was seen ten or more times. V usage is TRBV7-6 and J usage is TRBJ2-7; D gene unclear. V was trimmed by 1 base and J by 1 base, leaving 5 bases between them. From germline, CDR1 is SGHVS and CDR2 FNYEAQ. CDR3 size: 13 residues. DNA for the CDR3: TGTGCCAGCAGCTTAGGCAAGTCCTACGAGCAGTACTTC. This gives the protein CASSLGKSYEQYF.

This clonotype was detected ten times or more. The V call is TRBV4-3, the J call TRBJ2-3, with 8 positions matching TRBD2. V shed 0 bases and J 4 bases; nucleotides not matched to a gene: 9. The CDR3 is made up of 17 amino acids. Germline CDR1 is LGHNA and CDR2 is YSLEER. The CDR3 region has the DNA TGCGCCAGCAGCCAAGATGGGCCAGCGGGGGAATCAGATACGCAGTATTTT. Residues: CASSQDGPAGESDTQYF.

This clonotype was observed a handful of times. V is TRBV30 and J is TRBJ1-1; 7 bases are shared with TRBD1. The CDR3 is 15 residues long. Germline assignment: CDR1 GTSNPN and CDR2 SVGIG (reference sequence). The ends lost 4 bases at V and 2 bases at J; junction bases unmatched: 10. The CDR3 region is CAWTRFDRVNTEAFF. CDR3 sequence (DNA): TGTGCCTGGACCCGCTTCGACAGGGTAAACACTGAAGCTTTCTTT. Supplemented by reference TRBV30 and TRBJ1-1, the full variable domain reads SQTIHQWPATLVQPVGSPLSLECTVEGTSNPNLYWYRQAAGRGLQLLFYSVGIGQISSEVPQNLSASRPQDRQFILSSKKLLLSDSGFYLCAWTRFDRVNTEAFFGQGTRLTVV.

In this sample, this clonotype turned up a few times. The gene calls are TRBV7-9 and TRBJ2-7; D gene uncertain. Germline V gene lookup returns CDR1 SEHNR and CDR2 FQNEAQ (reference sequence). CDR3 size: 12 residues. The V gene lost 5 bases and the J gene lost 5 bases, with 10 bases spanning the gap. CDR3 DNA sequence: TGTGCCAGCAGCCCGGACGTCCACGAGCAGTACTTC. It yields the protein CASSPDVHEQYF. Variable domain in full (rest from reference TRBV7-9 and TRBJ2-7): DTGVSQNPRHKITKRGQNVTFRCDPISEHNRLYWYRQTLGQGPEFLTYFQNEAQLEKSRLLSDRFSAERPKGSFSTLEIQRTEQGDSAMYLCASSPDVHEQYFGPGTRLTVT.

This clonotype showed up many times. The V gene is TRBV28, the J gene TRBJ1-6; no clear D gene. V shed 2 bases and J shed 0 bases, with 8 bases lying between them. The CDR3 is 16 residues long. The germline CDR1 and CDR2 sequences are MDHEN and SYDVKM. In DNA, the CDR3 is TGTGCCAGCAGTTTAGACTTTGGCTCCTATAATTCACCCCTCCACTTT. Translation gives CASSLDFGSYNSPLHF. The complete variable domain, with remaining parts taken from reference TRBV28 and TRBJ1-6, reads DVKVTQSSRYLVKRTGEKVFLECVQDMDHENMFWYRQDPGLGLRLIYFSYDVKMKEKGDIPEGYSVSREKKERFSLILESASTNQTSMYLCASSLDFGSYNSPLHFGNGTRLTVT.

This clonotype was observed a few times. The chain uses TRBV7-3 and TRBJ2-7, with 8 bases aligning to TRBD1. The V gene end was trimmed by 5 bases and the J gene end by 5 bases; junction bases not matched to a gene: 8. Per the germline V gene, CDR1 is SGHTA and CDR2 is FQGTGA. This CDR3 has 14 amino acids. In DNA form, the CDR3 reads TGTGCCAGCAGCGCCGGACAGGGTACCGACGAGCAGTACTTC. Translation gives CASSAGQGTDEQYF.

This clonotype was observed many times. In DNA, the CDR3 is TGTGCCAGCAGCTTAGCCCCCGGACTAGGTTATAGGACCCAGTACTTC. As protein: CASSLAPGLGYRTQYF. The J gene is TRBJ2-5, the V gene TRBV7-2; 7 nucleotides agree with TRBD2. V lost 0 bases to trimming and J lost 7 bases; unmatched junction nucleotides: 11. This CDR3 comprises 16 residues. Per germline, CDR1 SGHTA and CDR2 FQGNSA.

This clonotype was seen ten or more times. The V call is TRBV30, the J call TRBJ1-5; D might be TRBD1 (5 bases). Trimming pared 0 bases from V and 7 bases from J, leaving 13 bases between. Germline loops: CDR1 GTSNPN, CDR2 SVGIG (reference sequence). The CDR3 extends over 14 amino acids. The CDR3 DNA reads TGTGCCTGGAGTGTCCAAAGTTGGGGCCAGCCCCAGCATTTT. It codes for CAWSVQSWGQPQHF.

In its sample, this clonotype was seen many times. V and J are TRBV20-1 and TRBJ2-2; the match to TRBD1 covers 8 bases. J gave up 6 bases and V 4 bases, and 10 bases lay outside the gene matches. CDR1 and CDR2 from the germline V gene are DFQATT and SNEGSKA (reference sequence). The CDR3 is 15 residues long. Written as DNA, the CDR3 is TGCAGTGCTATGGACCGCAGGGGGCTGCCCGGGGAGCTGTTTTTT. Translated: CSAMDRRGLPGELFF.

This clonotype was picked up many times. The chain combines TRBV12-3 or TRBV12-4 with TRBJ2-4; no reliable D call. This CDR3 region has 17 residues. The ends were cut back, 4 bases at V and 0 bases at J, with 16 bases in the middle. The CDR3 spells CASSSLRFGVAKNIQYF. In DNA form, the CDR3 reads TGTGCCAGCAGTTCCCTCAGATTTGGGGTAGCCAAAAACATTCAGTACTTC.

This chain joins TRBV7-6 and TRBJ2-2, with TRBD2 matching 11 bases. V trimming: 7 bases; J trimming: 6 bases; junction bases outside the gene matches: 10. This CDR3 contains 16 residues. CDR1 is SGHVS and CDR2 is FNYEAQ in the germline V gene. The CDR3 reads CASTQVASGGPGELFF. The DNA for the CDR3 is TGTGCCAGCACCCAGGTGGCTAGCGGGGGGCCCGGGGAGCTGTTTTTT.

This clonotype was found many times. This sequence joins TRBV7-3 and TRBJ2-3; 11 bases map to TRBD2. The CDR3 spans 16 residues. From germline, CDR1 is SGHTA and CDR2 FQGTGA. V shed 3 bases and J 6 bases; nucleotides not matched to a gene: 8. CDR3: CASSFTTSGGRDTQYF. Written as DNA, the CDR3 is TGTGCCAGCAGCTTTACCACTAGCGGGGGAAGGGATACGCAGTATTTT.

This clonotype was recorded many times. The V gene is TRBV20-1, the J gene TRBJ2-1; 8 nucleotides line up with TRBD1. This CDR3 contains 14 residues. V gave up 6 bases and J gave up 6 bases; unmatched junction bases: 10. CDR1 and CDR2 (germline): DFQATT, SNEGSKA (reference sequence). The CDR3 spells CSAGRPGGFNEQFF. In nucleotides, the CDR3 is TGCAGTGCCGGCCGGCCAGGGGGCTTCAATGAGCAGTTCTTC.

Many counts were recorded for this clonotype. The chain joins TRBV24-1 to TRBJ2-1, with TRBD1 identical over 8 bases. This CDR3 is built from 15 residues. Germline-derived CDR1 and CDR2 are KGHDR and SFDVKD. V shed 7 bases and J 10 bases; nucleotides not matched to a gene: 14. The CDR3: CATSEHRGEYNEQFF. The CDR3 DNA sequence: TGTGCCACCAGCGAACACAGGGGGGAATATAACGAGCAGTTCTTC.

This clonotype was found many times. The chain combines TRBV10-2 with TRBJ1-6, with 7 bases identical to TRBD1. This CDR3 is built from 17 residues. Unmatched junction bases numbered 10, after V lost 8 bases and J lost 0 bases. Germline V lookup: CDR1 WSHSY, CDR2 SAAADI. The DNA of the CDR3 is TGCGCCAGCGTCGATAGGACAGGTAGCTCCTATAATTCACCCCTCCACTTT. As protein: CASVDRTGSSYNSPLHF.

Ten or more counts support this clonotype. The V gene is TRBV20-1, the J gene TRBJ2-1; TRBD2 agrees at 7 bases. Germline values: CDR1 DFQATT, CDR2 SNEGSKA (reference sequence). CDR3 length: 14 amino acids. J was trimmed by 8 bases and V by 7 bases; bases with no gene match: 14. DNA for the CDR3: TGCAGTGTTTGCGGGGGTTGGGTTCGCGATGAGCAGTTCTTC. It yields the protein CSVCGGWVRDEQFF.

This clonotype was counted many times. This chain uses TRBV4-3 with TRBJ2-6, with 7 bases that match TRBD1. V lost 0 bases, J lost 7 bases, and 12 bases stayed unmatched. The V gene's germline CDR1 is LGHNA and CDR2 YSLEER. The CDR3 contains 18 residues. The CDR3 protein is CASSQEGRGSTFANVLTF. CDR3 DNA: TGCGCCAGCAGCCAAGAGGGCAGGGGGTCCACTTTTGCCAACGTCCTGACTTTC.